Listed below are T cell receptor beta chains from one sample, sequenced in a study of response to subunit inactivated influenza vaccine. TCRdb fed the RT-PCR reads into MiXCR, producing one record per CDR3 protein. The sample includes more than 450,000 distinct CDR3 sequences, around 11% seen only once; the top ten take roughly 10%. Sequences were derived from PBMCs from blood, sampled on the day of vaccination. The receptors were sampled from a man aged 50-59 years who received an inactivated influenza vaccine. Each CDR3 is given with its conserved first and last residue. The order of the fields is J gene, clone size, D gene, V gene, CDR3 DNA, CDR3 protein. A D gene is named only where the DNA matches it firmly. Size tells how often a clone was seen (once, few, many) or the class of an expanded clone, and some rows leave it out.

J: TRBJ2-2
size: few
D: .
V: TRBV7-8
DNA: TGTGCCAGCAGCCAATTCGGCGACACCGGGGAGCTGTTTTTT
CDR3: CASSQFGDTGELFF

J: TRBJ2-2
size: few
D: .
V: TRBV2
DNA: TGTGCCAGCATACTGCAGGGGAGTGGCGGGGAGCTGTTTTTT
CDR3: CASILQGSGGELFF

J: TRBJ1-5
size: many
D: .
V: TRBV28
DNA: TGTGCCAGCACCCCGGATGGGTCCCTTTATCAGCCCCAGCATTTT
CDR3: CASTPDGSLYQPQHF

J: TRBJ2-2
size: few
D: .
V: TRBV10-2
DNA: TGCGCCAGCACGGGCTCCGGGGAGCTGTTTTTT
CDR3: CASTGSGELFF

J: TRBJ2-1
size: few
D: TRBD2
V: TRBV5-1
DNA: TGCGCCAGCAGCTTGGCCCGGACTAGCGGGCGATACAATGAGCAGTTCTTC
CDR3: CASSLARTSGRYNEQFF

J: TRBJ2-3
size: .
D: .
V: TRBV5-1
DNA: TGCGCCAGCAGCCCGCGGAGTAGCGCAGATACGCAGTATTTT
CDR3: CASSPRSSADTQYF

J: TRBJ2-4
size: .
D: TRBD2
V: TRBV14
DNA: TGTGCCAGCAGCCACCCTAGCGGGAGTAGGAACATTCAGTACTTC
CDR3: CASSHPSGSRNIQYF

J: TRBJ2-7
size: few
D: .
V: TRBV4-3
DNA: TGCGCCAGCAGCCAAGCATGGCGACAGGACTCCTACGAGCAGTACTTC
CDR3: CASSQAWRQDSYEQYF

J: TRBJ2-7
size: few
D: TRBD1
V: TRBV6-5
DNA: TGTGCCAGCAGTCACTCTCCGGGACAGGGGGCTTACGAGCAGTACTTC
CDR3: CASSHSPGQGAYEQYF

J: TRBJ1-3
size: .
D: TRBD1
V: TRBV7-2
DNA: TGTGCCAGCAGCCCCTCACAGGGGGCAAGTGGAAACACCATATATTTT
CDR3: CASSPSQGASGNTIYF

J: TRBJ2-5
size: .
D: .
V: TRBV29-1
DNA: TGCAGCTTCCAGGAGCTGGTCCTCCAAGAGACCCAGTACTTC
CDR3: CSFQELVLQETQYF

J: TRBJ2-3
size: few
D: .
V: TRBV5-1
DNA: TGCGCCAGCAGCTGGGACCGCGCCACAGATACGCAGTATTTT
CDR3: CASSWDRATDTQYF

J: TRBJ2-1
size: .
D: TRBD1
V: TRBV5-1
DNA: TGCGCCAGCAGTTTGACAGGGGATGTCGGTATCGATGAGCAGTTCTTC
CDR3: CASSLTGDVGIDEQFF

J: TRBJ2-7
size: many
D: TRBD1
V: TRBV7-9
DNA: TGTGCCAGCAGCTTAGCTACAGGGGGGTCCTACGAGCAGTACTTC
CDR3: CASSLATGGSYEQYF

J: TRBJ2-1
size: few
D: TRBD2
V: TRBV7-2
DNA: TGTGCCAGCAGCTTAGTCCTAGCGGGGGCTTATGGAAATGAGCAGTTCTTC
CDR3: CASSLVLAGAYGNEQFF

J: TRBJ2-3
size: few
D: TRBD2
V: TRBV20-1
DNA: TGCAGTGCTAGAAAGGCACTAGCGGGCCGCACAGATACGCAGTATTTT
CDR3: CSARKALAGRTDTQYF

J: TRBJ2-7
size: once
D: .
V: TRBV5-1
DNA: TGCGCCAGCAGCTTGGCTTCCGCAAGGGGATTCGAGCAGTACTTC
CDR3: CASSLASARGFEQYF

J: TRBJ2-2
size: once
D: .
V: TRBV5-1
DNA: TGCGCCAGCAGCTTGGTACAGGCCGCCACCGGGGAGCTGTTTTTT
CDR3: CASSLVQAATGELFF

J: TRBJ1-1
size: many
D: .
V: TRBV5-1
DNA: TGCGCCAGCAGCTTGTCATCTGCCGGGTCTCTCGGGAACACTGAAGCTTTCTTT
CDR3: CASSLSSAGSLGNTEAFF

J: TRBJ2-7
size: .
D: .
V: TRBV12-3/TRBV12-4
DNA: TGTGCCAGCAACCGCGGGGGCTCTTCCTACGAGCAGTACTTC
CDR3: CASNRGGSSYEQYF

J: TRBJ2-7
size: .
D: .
V: TRBV6-1
DNA: TGTGCCAGCAGTAATGACAGATGGTCCTACGAGCAGTACTTC
CDR3: CASSNDRWSYEQYF

J: TRBJ1-4
size: once
D: .
V: TRBV28
DNA: TGTGCCAGCAGTTTGATTCCCGGGACACGGGCTGAAAAACTGTTTTTT
CDR3: CASSLIPGTRAEKLFF

J: TRBJ2-1
size: few
D: .
V: TRBV20-1
DNA: TGCAGTGCTTATCGTCCCCCGTACCGGGGCCGCTCCTACAATGAGCAGTTCTTC
CDR3: CSAYRPPYRGRSYNEQFF

J: TRBJ2-5
size: few
D: .
V: TRBV7-2
DNA: TGTGCCAGCAGCTTATTCGGGTTAGGAGAGACCCAGTACTTC
CDR3: CASSLFGLGETQYF

J: TRBJ2-2
size: many
D: TRBD1
V: TRBV19
DNA: TGTGCCACCACAGGGGGCTTTGCCACCGGGGAGCTGTTTTTT
CDR3: CATTGGFATGELFF

J: TRBJ1-4
size: few
D: .
V: TRBV7-2
DNA: TGTGCCAGCAGCTCCCAGGGTGGTGTTGAAAAACTGTTTTTT
CDR3: CASSSQGGVEKLFF

J: TRBJ2-3
size: few
D: TRBD2
V: TRBV20-1
DNA: TGCAGTGCTTTTCTAGCGGGAAGCACAGATACGCAGTATTTT
CDR3: CSAFLAGSTDTQYF

J: TRBJ1-2
size: .
D: TRBD1
V: TRBV5-5
DNA: TGTGCCAGCAGCGTGCCGGGACAGAACTATGGCTACACCTTC
CDR3: CASSVPGQNYGYTF

J: TRBJ2-1
size: many
D: TRBD2
V: TRBV9
DNA: TGTGCCAGCAGCCCACCGACCAATAGCGGGCCGAATCCCTACAATGAGCAGTTCTTC
CDR3: CASSPPTNSGPNPYNEQFF

J: TRBJ1-6
size: .
D: .
V: TRBV6-5
DNA: TGTGCCAGCAGTTTCTTGGGGACGATGGATCGTATGTCACCCCTCCACTTT
CDR3: CASSFLGTMDRMSPLHF

J: TRBJ2-3
size: many
D: TRBD1
V: TRBV5-1
DNA: TGCGCCAGCAGCAGAGCTGACAGGGCGGACGTCACAGATACGCAGTATTTT
CDR3: CASSRADRADVTDTQYF

J: TRBJ1-5
size: few
D: TRBD1
V: TRBV12-3/TRBV12-4
DNA: TGTGCCAGCAGTTTCGCAACAGGGGGCAATCAGCCCCAGCATTTT
CDR3: CASSFATGGNQPQHF

J: TRBJ2-5
size: .
D: .
V: TRBV7-2
DNA: TGTGCCAGCAGCTTGTCCGTCATCTCTCGGGAGACCCAGTACTTC
CDR3: CASSLSVISRETQYF

J: TRBJ2-1
size: few
D: .
V: TRBV3-1
DNA: TGTGCCAGCAGCCTTAGCACCTACAATGAGCAGTTCTTC
CDR3: CASSLSTYNEQFF

J: TRBJ2-3
size: few
D: TRBD1
V: TRBV27
DNA: TGTGCCAGCAGTTCGACAGGGGGCCACACAGATACGCAGTATTTT
CDR3: CASSSTGGHTDTQYF

J: TRBJ2-1
size: many
D: TRBD2
V: TRBV5-1
DNA: TGCGCCAGCAGCTTGACTAGCGGTATCTCCTACAATGAGCAGTTCTTC
CDR3: CASSLTSGISYNEQFF

J: TRBJ2-7
size: .
D: TRBD1
V: TRBV30
DNA: TGTGCCTGCTCCGGGACAGGTACCTACGAGCAGTACTTC
CDR3: CACSGTGTYEQYF

J: TRBJ2-7
size: few
D: .
V: TRBV29-1
DNA: TGCAGCGTTGAAGTCAGGGGCTCCTACGAGCAGTACTTC
CDR3: CSVEVRGSYEQYF

J: TRBJ1-6
size: .
D: .
V: TRBV5-1
DNA: TGCGCCAGCAGCTTGGATGGGGGACCCCCTTCACCCCTCCACTTT
CDR3: CASSLDGGPPSPLHF

J: TRBJ2-1
size: .
D: TRBD1
V: TRBV20-1
DNA: TGCAGTGCTACCGGACAGGTACCAGGGGAGCAGTTCTTC
CDR3: CSATGQVPGEQFF

J: TRBJ2-6
size: .
D: TRBD2
V: TRBV2
DNA: TGTGCCAGCAGTCCCTCCCCCGTCACCGGGACTAGAACCTCTGGGGCCAACGTCCTGACTTTC
CDR3: CASSPSPVTGTRTSGANVLTF

J: TRBJ1-4
size: .
D: .
V: TRBV19
DNA: TGTGCCAGTAGTATACCCCTCCGAGTTGCAACTAATGAAAAACTGTTTTTT
CDR3: CASSIPLRVATNEKLFF

J: TRBJ2-5
size: .
D: TRBD1
V: TRBV12-3/TRBV12-4
DNA: TGTGCCAGCAGTTTAGCGGTTGGGACAGGGCGAGGGACCCAGTACTTC
CDR3: CASSLAVGTGRGTQYF

J: TRBJ1-2
size: .
D: TRBD1
V: TRBV20-1
DNA: TGCAGTGCTCCTCGGTCGAGGACAGGGGGCCCCTATGGCTACACCTTC
CDR3: CSAPRSRTGGPYGYTF

J: TRBJ2-3
size: .
D: .
V: TRBV28
DNA: TGTGCCACGGTGCAGGGTACCTCAGATACGCAGTATTTT
CDR3: CATVQGTSDTQYF

J: TRBJ1-6
size: few
D: .
V: TRBV7-9
DNA: TGTGCCAGCAGCTTAGCGGGCAATAATTCACCCCTCCACTTT
CDR3: CASSLAGNNSPLHF